Shown below are 30 T cell receptor beta chains from a single sample sequenced in a study of T cell responses to AZD1222 COVID-19 vaccine. Produced via immunoSEQ multiplex PCR; TCRdb's table is partial and in-frame only. The table lists about 120,000 clones, 88% of them singletons. The sequences come from peripheral blood, collected on day 0 of AZD1222 vaccination. The receptors derive from an adult in good health.

The V call is TRBV6-5, the J call TRBJ2-1; no clear D gene. CDR1 is MNHEY and CDR2 is SVGAGI in the germline V gene. V lost 6 bases and J 10 bases, leaving 13 bases between the germline ends. The CDR3 spans 12 residues. DNA of the CDR3: TGTGCCAGCAGGACAACGAGCAGGGAGCAGTTCTTC. Translated, it gives CASRTTSREQFF.

The chain recombines TRBV12-5 with TRBJ2-1; 11 bases match TRBD2. The V gene end was trimmed by 6 bases and the J gene end by 7 bases; junction bases not matched to a gene: 8. This CDR3 is 15 amino acids long. The germline gives CDR1 LGHNT, CDR2 FRNRAP. The CDR3 reads CASGKIAGGRNEQFF. The CDR3 region has the DNA TGTGCTAGTGGAAAGATAGCGGGGGGGCGGAATGAGCAGTTCTTC.

This clone has a single count. This chain joins TRBV3-1 (or the pseudogene TRBV3-2) and TRBJ2-3, with TRBD2 matching over 9 bases. CDR3 length equals 16 residues. Germline values: CDR1 LGHDT, CDR2 YNNKEL (reference sequence). Losses at the gene ends were 3 bases for V and 2 bases for J; bases not matched to a gene: 6. CDR3 sequence (DNA): TGTGCCAGCAGCCAGAGGAAGCGGGGGGTCACAGATACGCAGTATTTT. Translated, it gives CASSQRKRGVTDTQYF.

A remark on this clone: One end of the junction is discordant with germline, which a read error may explain. The chain has TRBV19 and TRBJ2-3; 7 positions agree with TRBD1. CDR1 is LNHDA and CDR2 is SQIVND in the germline V gene (reference sequence). This CDR3 spans 13 amino acids. Here the CDR3 DNA reads TGTGCCAGTAGCATAGACAGGGAAGGTACGCAGTATTTT. It specifies CASSIDREGTQYF. Variable domain in full (rest from reference TRBV19 and TRBJ2-3): DGGITQSPKYLFRKEGQNVTLSCEQNLNHDAMYWYRQDPGQGLRLIYYSQIVNDFQKGDIAEGYSVSREKKESFPLTVTSAQKNPTAFYLCASSIDREGTQYFGPGTRLTVL.

CDR3 region: CASSVGVSDGNEKLFF. The CDR3 bases are TGTGCCAGCAGCGTAGGGGTGTCAGATGGTAATGAAAAACTGTTTTTT. This chain joins TRBV9 and TRBJ1-4; D call uncertain. Trimming left V 0 bases short and J 4 bases short, with 13 bases between. CDR3 length equals 16 residues. Germline values: CDR1 SGDLS, CDR2 YYNGEE. Full variable domain (missing parts from reference TRBV9 and TRBJ1-4): DSGVTQTPKHLITATGQRVTLRCSPRSGDLSVYWYQQSLDQGLQFLIQYYNGEERAKGNILERFSAQQFPDLHSELNLSSLELGDSALYFCASSVGVSDGNEKLFFGSGTQLSVL.

V usage is TRBV5-1 and J usage is TRBJ2-1; no clear D gene. Trimming pared 2 bases from V and 4 bases from J, leaving 10 bases between. Per the germline V gene, CDR1 is SGHRS and CDR2 is YFSETQ. The CDR3 has 14 residues. In DNA, the CDR3 is TGCGCCAGCAGCTTAAGCGCCGTATACAATGAGCAGTTCTTC. It codes for CASSLSAVYNEQFF. Complete variable domain (other parts from reference TRBV5-1 and TRBJ2-1): KAGVTQTPRYLIKTRGQQVTLSCSPISGHRSVSWYQQTPGQGLQFLFEYFSETQRNKGNFPGRFSGRQFSNSRSEMNVSTLELGDSALYLCASSLSAVYNEQFFGPGTRLTVL.

The genes are TRBV7-2 and TRBJ1-5; TRBD1 is a possible D gene (5 bases). Trimming stripped 1 base from V and 0 bases from J, with 10 bases between. CDR1 SGHTA and CDR2 FQGNSA come from the germline V gene. This CDR3 has 16 residues. The CDR3 nucleotides are TGTGCCAGCAGCTTAGTTGGGGGAACTAGCAATCAGCCCCAGCATTTT. This sequence encodes CASSLVGGTSNQPQHF. Drawing the rest from reference TRBV7-2 and TRBJ1-5, the complete variable domain is GAGVSQSPSNKVTEKGKDVELRCDPISGHTALYWYRQSLGQGLEFLIYFQGNSAPDKSGLPSDRFSAERTGGSVSTLTIQRTQQEDSAVYLCASSLVGGTSNQPQHFGDGTRLSIL.

This chain connects TRBV6-2 or TRBV6-3 to TRBJ2-1; the match to TRBD1 covers 7 bases. This CDR3 is built from 15 residues. V gave up 2 bases and J gave up 4 bases; unmatched junction bases: 5. Germline CDR1 and CDR2: MNHEY and SVGEGT. This CDR3 reads CASSYEGGSYNEQFF. CDR3 bases: TGTGCCAGCAGTTACGAAGGGGGCTCATACAATGAGCAGTTCTTC.

This chain links TRBV4-2 with TRBJ1-3; possible D gene TRBD1, 5 bases. CDR3 length: 19 residues. Trimming removed 5 bases from V and 3 bases from J, with 26 bases in between. Germline V gene lookup returns CDR1 LGHNA and CDR2 YNFKEQ. CDR3 sequence: CASSAPEGTTEVYGNTIYF. The CDR3 DNA sequence: TGTGCCAGCAGCGCACCGGAGGGGACGACAGAGGTCTATGGAAACACCATATATTTT.

The chain joins TRBV28 to TRBJ2-2; possible D gene TRBD1, 6 bases. The CDR3 length is 16 residues. The ends were cut back, 5 bases at V and 1 base at J, with 14 bases in the middle. The V gene's germline CDR1 is MDHEN and CDR2 SYDVKM. DNA for the CDR3: TGTGCCAGCAGTGGCCTGGGGGCTTTGAACACCGGGGAGCTGTTTTTT. It codes for CASSGLGALNTGELFF.

This chain connects TRBV28 to TRBJ2-1; D is uncertain. Per germline, CDR1 MDHEN and CDR2 SYDVKM. CDR3 length: 11 residues. The ends were cut back, 6 bases at V and 12 bases at J, with 12 bases in the middle. Written as DNA, the CDR3 is TGTGCCAGCAGCCACGCCCCGGGGCAGTTCTTC. Its translation: CASSHAPGQFF.

The gene calls are TRBV2 and TRBJ1-1; 7 bases are a match to TRBD1. Trimming removed 10 bases from V and 5 bases from J; junction bases left unmatched: 7. The germline CDR1 and CDR2 sequences are SNHLY and FYNNEI. The CDR3 runs 12 residues. As DNA, the CDR3 is TGTGCCACCAGGGGGACGGATACTGAAGCTTTCTTT. Its protein product is CATRGTDTEAFF.

This clone was detected a few times. This chain joins TRBV19 and TRBJ1-5, with TRBD1 identical over 8 bases. V lost 6 bases, J lost 2 bases, and 3 bases stayed unmatched. CDR1 and CDR2 (germline): LNHDA, SQIVND (reference sequence). The CDR3 consists of 14 residues. In DNA form, the CDR3 reads TGTGCCAGTAGCCTGGACAGGGGCAATCAGCCCCAGCATTTT. Its translation: CASSLDRGNQPQHF.

This chain joins TRBV4-1 and TRBJ1-2, with 12 bases identical to TRBD1. This CDR3 spans 20 amino acids. Germline values: CDR1 MGHRA, CDR2 YSYEKL. V lost 3 bases, J lost 6 bases, and 20 bases stayed unmatched. The DNA of the CDR3 is TGCGCCAGCAGCCAGACTCTGGGCGGGACAGGGGGCATGAAAAGAGATGGCTACACCTTC. It codes for CASSQTLGGTGGMKRDGYTF.

This clone was observed a few times. The chain uses TRBV18 and TRBJ1-2; D gene ambiguous. CDR3 length: 14 residues. Germline V gives CDR1 KGHSH, CDR2 LQKENI. Trimming pared 6 bases from V and 3 bases from J, leaving 14 bases between. CDR3: CASSPRGPDYGYTF. The CDR3 DNA reads TGTGCCAGCTCCCCGCGCGGACCCGACTATGGCTACACCTTC.

This clone was counted once. This rearrangement joins TRBV2 to TRBJ1-1; D is ambiguous. Trimming left V 7 bases short and J 1 base short, with 7 bases between. The CDR3 sequence is 12 residues long. Per the germline V gene, CDR1 is SNHLY and CDR2 is FYNNEI. CDR3 sequence: CASTYPNTEAFF. CDR3 bases: TGTGCCAGCACTTACCCGAACACTGAAGCTTTCTTT.

The rearrangement links TRBV3-1 (or the pseudogene TRBV3-2) to TRBJ2-3; 9 nucleotides align to TRBD2. CDR1 is LGHDT and CDR2 is YNNKEL in the germline V gene (reference sequence). CDR3 length: 16 amino acids. The V segment lost 2 bases and the J segment 0 bases; nucleotides outside the gene matches: 3. The CDR3 region has the DNA TGTGCCAGCAGCCAACGTAGCGGGGGCAGCACAGATACGCAGTATTTT. Protein: CASSQRSGGSTDTQYF.

The rearrangement uses TRBV5-6 and TRBJ2-7; unclear D gene. V shed 1 base and J shed 0 bases, with 8 bases lying between them. CDR3 length: 14 residues. CDR1 SGHDT and CDR2 YYEEEE come from the germline V gene. The CDR3 reads CASSLIGGSYEQYF. As DNA, the CDR3 is TGTGCCAGCAGCTTGATAGGCGGCTCCTACGAGCAGTACTTC.

This clone was found once. The chain's CDR3 is CASSGGTYSNQPQHF. The CDR3 region has the DNA TGTGCCAGTAGTGGCGGGACATATAGCAATCAGCCCCAGCATTTT. The chain is built from TRBV19 and TRBJ1-5; possible D gene TRBD1, 6 bases. This CDR3 is 15 amino acids long. Trimming shortened V by 5 bases and J by 0 bases, and 11 bases separated the two germline ends. Germline assignment: CDR1 LNHDA and CDR2 SQIVND (reference sequence).

The chain combines TRBV29-1 with TRBJ2-7; 7 bases align to TRBD2. Germline V gene data show CDR1 as SQVTM and CDR2 as ANQGSEA. The CDR3 runs 14 residues. Trimming took 5 bases from V and 2 from J; bases not matched to a gene: 9. The CDR3 loop reads CSVLGGSPTYEQYF. CDR3 coding DNA: TGCAGCGTTTTGGGCGGGAGCCCTACCTACGAGCAGTACTTC.

The CDR3 loop is CASSIGVVVTGELFF. In nucleotides, the CDR3 is TGTGCCAGTAGTATTGGAGTGGTTGTCACCGGGGAGCTGTTTTTT. The chain employs TRBV19 and TRBJ2-2; D gene unclear. Germline CDR1 reads LNHDA; CDR2 reads SQIVND (reference sequence). V dropped 3 bases and J dropped 4 bases, with 12 bases sitting between them. The CDR3 covers 15 residues.

This sequence joins TRBV6-2 or TRBV6-3 and TRBJ1-3; weak D call: TRBD1 (5 bases). Germline CDR1 MNHEY, CDR2 SVGEGT. The length of the CDR3 is 13 residues. V lost 4 bases, J lost 4 bases, and 8 bases lay in between. CDR3 sequence: CASSSGLGNTIYF. Written as DNA, the CDR3 is TGTGCCAGCAGTTCGGGACTCGGAAACACCATATATTTT.

This clone was recorded only once. The chain has TRBV6-5 and TRBJ2-1; D is possibly TRBD1 or TRBD2 (6 bases each). This CDR3 comprises 14 residues. Trimming left V 9 bases short and J 3 bases short, with 15 bases between. Germline V gives CDR1 MNHEY, CDR2 SVGAGI. The CDR3: CASGGGTYYNEQFF. CDR3 nucleotide sequence: TGTGCCAGTGGGGGCGGGACATACTACAATGAGCAGTTCTTC.

The rearrangement uses TRBV7-2 and TRBJ1-3, with D hard to call. The V and J ends lost 5 bases and 4 bases respectively, with 18 bases between them. The germline CDR1 and CDR2 sequences are SGHTA and FQGNSA. The CDR3 runs 16 residues. CDR3 DNA sequence: TGTGCCAGCAGCAAAAACCCCGGTCTGTCGGGAAACACCATATATTTT. This encodes CASSKNPGLSGNTIYF.

In its sample, this clone was seen once. The CDR3 DNA reads TGTGCCAGCAGTCCCGGGAGTCGGCGGGAAGCTTTCTTT. This encodes CASSPGSRREAFF. J is TRBJ1-1 and V is TRBV6-5; D remains ambiguous. CDR3 length equals 13 residues. The germline V and J ends were trimmed by 5 bases and 8 bases, with 15 bases remaining between them. Germline V CDR1 and CDR2: MNHEY, SVGAGI.

The chain couples TRBV30 to TRBJ2-7, with 12 nucleotides matching TRBD1. The germline CDR1 and CDR2 sequences are GTSNPN and SVGIG (reference sequence). Germline trimming cut 4 bases from V and 3 bases from J; bases unmatched to any gene: 4. This CDR3 region has 14 residues. Here the CDR3 reads CAWTGTGGHYEQYF. CDR3 coding DNA: TGTGCCTGGACCGGGACAGGGGGCCACTACGAGCAGTACTTC.

This chain joins TRBV6-2 or TRBV6-3 and TRBJ1-1, with 8 bases matching TRBD1. Germline CDR1 is MNHEY and CDR2 is SVGEGT. Trimming cost V 5 bases and J 5 bases; bases outside gene matches: 10. CDR3 length: 15 residues. The CDR3, as DNA: TGTGCCAGCAGTACTAGGCACAGGGGGGATACTGAAGCTTTCTTT. Encoded protein: CASSTRHRGDTEAFF.

The gene calls are TRBV18 and TRBJ2-1; D gene unclear. The CDR3 is 14 residues long. V lost 1 base to trimming and J lost 6 bases, with 10 bases between them. The germline V gene encodes CDR1 KGHSH and CDR2 LQKENI. DNA for the CDR3: TGTGCCAGCTCACCACAGGGATGGGGCAATGAGCAGTTCTTC. This gives the protein CASSPQGWGNEQFF.

This clone was seen a handful of times. The V and J genes are TRBV9 and TRBJ1-1; no reliable D call. Germline V CDR1 and CDR2: SGDLS, YYNGEE. The V gene lost 4 bases and the J gene lost 4 bases, with 11 bases spanning the gap. The length of the CDR3 is 13 residues. Here the CDR3 DNA reads TGTGCCAGCAGCTTTGGGCACGGCACTGAAGCTTTCTTT. Protein product: CASSFGHGTEAFF.

The chain employs TRBV2 and TRBJ2-3; 8 bases agree with TRBD2. CDR3 length equals 17 residues. The V gene end was trimmed by 1 base and the J gene end by 0 bases; junction bases not matched to a gene: 6. From germline, CDR1 is SNHLY and CDR2 FYNNEI. The CDR3 DNA sequence: TGTGCCAGCAGTGAAGACGGGATAGCGGGGAGCACAGATACGCAGTATTTT. Amino acids: CASSEDGIAGSTDTQYF.